This TCR beta chain was identified during a study of T cell responses to AZD1222 COVID-19 vaccine. Turning to this clone: Its cognate antigen is unknown.

The study, taken as a whole, reports: Repertoire sampling was restricted to post-peak T cell response timepoints.

Data came from immunoSEQ multiplex PCR; TCRdb stores just in-frame clones and leaves some out. The profile covers 150,000 to 200,000 clones, with around 92% appearing a single time and 10% taken by the ten largest. Germline V gene sequence: CDR1 MNHEY, CDR2 SMNVEV (reference sequence). The ends were cut back, 7 bases at V and 0 bases at J, with 15 bases in the middle. The length of the CDR3 is 15 residues. This specimen consisted of peripheral blood, obtained on day 0 of AZD1222 vaccination. The chain has TRBV27 and TRBJ1-1, with unresolved D. The TCR comes from an adult in good health. The chain's CDR3 is CASTVGGNLNTEAFF. CDR3 sequence (DNA): TGTGCCAGCACCGTTGGCGGTAATTTGAACACTGAAGCTTTCTTT.